A single sample gave rise to the 11 T cell receptor beta chains below, sequenced in a study of blood T cells in healthy people across ages. Primed by a sample-barcoded 5' primer and a J-beta primer mix, a second PCR proceeded for roughly 7 to 12 cycles. TCRdb reprocessed the 5' RACE reads with MiXCR, giving one entry per CDR3 protein. The table records about 750,000 distinct CDR3 sequences, about 55% of them present only once. Input material: blood. The receptors shown here come from an elderly man in good health.

As to this clonotype: Given a much more abundant clone one base away, this may be a read error. The chain couples TRBV29-1 to TRBJ2-4; 8 bases are shared with TRBD1. The CDR3 covers 13 residues. Per germline, CDR1 SQVTM and CDR2 ANQGSEA. Trimming removed 8 bases from V and 3 bases from J; junction bases left unmatched: 6. The CDR3 nucleotides are TGCAGCACTCGGACAGGGAACAAAAACATTCAGTACTTC. As protein: CSTRTGNKNIQYF.

V gene TRBV24-1 combines with J gene TRBJ2-3; tentative D call: TRBD2 (6 bases). Germline-derived CDR1 and CDR2 are KGHDR and SFDVKD. The CDR3 covers 16 residues. Trimming stripped 3 bases from V and 2 bases from J, with 14 bases between. The CDR3 loop is CATSDATSGSTDTQYF. CDR3 DNA: TGTGCCACCAGTGATGCGACCAGCGGGTCCACAGATACGCAGTATTTT.

The V and J genes are TRBV27 and TRBJ2-6, with TRBD1 identical over 11 bases. The ends lost 6 bases at V and 12 bases at J; junction bases unmatched: 7. The CDR3 has 14 amino acids. CDR1 is MNHEY and CDR2 is SMNVEV in the germline V gene (reference sequence). The CDR3 DNA is TGTGCCAGCAGCGCTACCGGGACAGGGGGCGTCCTGACTTTC. It yields the protein CASSATGTGGVLTF.

This clonotype showed up just a few times. The chain uses TRBV7-9 and TRBJ1-2; tentatively, D is TRBD1 (6 bases). Trimming removed 9 bases from V and 4 bases from J, with 15 bases in between. The CDR3 sequence is 13 residues long. Germline V CDR1 and CDR2: SEHNR, FQNEAQ (reference sequence). The CDR3 protein is CASGQMIVYGYTF. The CDR3 nucleotides read TGTGCCAGTGGACAGATGATAGTCTATGGCTACACCTTC.

Comments on this clonotype: A clone one base away is much larger, so this may be a read error. The chain has TRBV6-6 and TRBJ2-5; D may be TRBD2 (5 bases). The J call may be mistaken, given a closer DNA end match to TRBJ2-1. Germline V CDR1 and CDR2: MNHNY, SVGAGI (reference sequence). The CDR3 contains 15 residues. The CDR3 reads CASSYSMVEVETQFF. The CDR3 DNA reads TGTGCCAGCAGTTACTCTATGGTGGAGGTGGAGACCCAGTTCTTC.

This clonotype showed up just once. The chain joins TRBV7-9 to TRBJ2-7, with D perhaps being TRBD1 or TRBD2 (6 bases each). Trimming left V 4 bases short and J 7 bases short, with 17 bases between. Germline V gene data show CDR1 as SEHNR and CDR2 as FQNEAQ (reference sequence). This CDR3 contains 14 residues. The CDR3 loop reads CASSWGALRGEQYF. The CDR3 DNA reads as TGTGCCAGCAGCTGGGGGGCTTTGAGGGGAGAGCAGTACTTC.

V and J are TRBV24-1 and TRBJ2-1; 8 bases map to TRBD2. Germline V gene lookup returns CDR1 KGHDR and CDR2 SFDVKD. The CDR3 is 16 residues long. V lost 7 bases to trimming and J lost 6 bases; unmatched junction nucleotides: 13. The CDR3: CATSPRSSGSFNEQFF. CDR3 coding DNA: TGTGCCACCAGCCCCCGGTCCAGCGGGAGTTTCAATGAGCAGTTCTTC.

The chain uses TRBV4-2 and TRBJ1-6; 8 bases line up with TRBD1. Germline V gives CDR1 LGHNA, CDR2 YNFKEQ. The length of the CDR3 is 17 residues. V shed 0 bases and J 7 bases; nucleotides not matched to a gene: 8. The DNA for the CDR3 is TGTGCCAGCAGCCAAGATCAGGACAGGGCACGGAATTCACCCCTCCACTTT. It is translated as CASSQDQDRARNSPLHF.

V is TRBV24-1 and J is TRBJ2-2, with D tentatively TRBD2 (5 bases). V gave up 7 bases and J gave up 1 base, with 9 bases separating them. The CDR3 is 14 residues long. Germline CDR1 reads KGHDR; CDR2 reads SFDVKD. DNA of the CDR3: TGTGCCACCAGCTACGGGATGAACACCGGGGAGCTGTTTTTT. It codes for CATSYGMNTGELFF.

This clonotype was counted only a few times. This sequence joins TRBV29-1 and TRBJ2-3; 8 nucleotides agree with TRBD2. Per germline, CDR1 SQVTM and CDR2 ANQGSEA. The J segment lost 14 bases and the V segment lost 6 bases, leaving 19 bases of the junction unmatched. CDR3 size: 14 residues. Here the CDR3 reads CSVEPPGLVRYAYF. CDR3 bases: TGCAGCGTGGAGCCGCCGGGACTAGTGAGATACGCGTATTTT.

The J gene is TRBJ2-5, the V gene TRBV29-1, with 7 bases lining up with TRBD2. The CDR3 length is 12 residues. V was clipped by 7 bases and J by 2 bases; unmatched bases: 4. Looked up from germline, CDR1 is SQVTM and CDR2 is ANQGSEA. CDR3 amino acids: CSGGRGQETQYF. The CDR3 DNA is TGCAGCGGCGGGCGGGGGCAAGAGACCCAGTACTTC.